This T cell receptor beta chain was captured by sequencing in a study of T cell repertoires in cytomegalovirus infection. Whole-study context: TCR beta signatures that were public indicated CMV infection and matching HLA type. General study results and limits: In two of eight donors, the top clonotype was HLA-C-restricted CMV-specific. Using cumulative public TCR beta family frequency, the authors identified those who carried CMV together with the relevant HLA.

This clonotype was seen more than once but under ten times. The antigen remains unidentified. The J segment lost 4 bases and the V segment lost 6 bases, leaving 8 bases of the junction unmatched. The CDR3 covers 15 residues. Germline V gene sequence: CDR1 MNHNS, CDR2 SASEGT. TCRdb ran MiXCR on the reads and lists one entry per CDR3 protein. The sample consists of some 400,000 distinct CDR3 sequences, roughly 30% of them appearing once. The chain couples TRBV6-1 to TRBJ1-3, with 8 bases matching TRBD1. The specimen sequenced was PBMCs. The TCR was taken from a human donor in good health (CMV status not recorded). Some clones in this sample may be carry-over from other donors' samples. As DNA, the CDR3 is TGTGCCAGCAGCCCAGACAGGGGAAAAGGAAACACCATATATTTT. Residues: CASSPDRGKGNTIYF.